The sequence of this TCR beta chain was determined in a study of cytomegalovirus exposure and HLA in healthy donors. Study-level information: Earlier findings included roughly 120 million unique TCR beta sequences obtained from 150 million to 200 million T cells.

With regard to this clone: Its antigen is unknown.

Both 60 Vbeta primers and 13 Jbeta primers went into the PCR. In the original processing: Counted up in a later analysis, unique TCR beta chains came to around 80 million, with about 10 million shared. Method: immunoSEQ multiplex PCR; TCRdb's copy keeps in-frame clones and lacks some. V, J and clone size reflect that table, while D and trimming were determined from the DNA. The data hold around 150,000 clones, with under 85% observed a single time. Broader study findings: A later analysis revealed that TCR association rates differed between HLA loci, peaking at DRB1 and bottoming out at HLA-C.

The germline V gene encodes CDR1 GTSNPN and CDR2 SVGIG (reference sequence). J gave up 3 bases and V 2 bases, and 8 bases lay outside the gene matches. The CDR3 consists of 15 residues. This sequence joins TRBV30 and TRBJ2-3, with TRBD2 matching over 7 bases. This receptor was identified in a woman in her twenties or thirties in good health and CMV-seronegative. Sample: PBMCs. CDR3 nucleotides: TGTGCCTGGAGTCGGAATAGCGGGTTTACAGATACGCAGTATTTT. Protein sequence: CAWSRNSGFTDTQYF.